These T cell receptor beta chains were read from a single sample in a study of post-analysis software for immune sequencing data. A single record per CDR3 protein comes from TCRdb applying MiXCR to the PCR reads. The table records about 160,000 distinct CDR3 sequences, roughly 35% of them present only once. The sequenced sample was blood, obtained after autologous hematopoietic stem cell transplantation. The receptors shown here come from a girl between 10 and 17 years old with multiple sclerosis. CDR3s include the opening cysteine and the closing phenylalanine or tryptophan. D genes are given only for firm matches. Expanded clones get a size class; other rows say once, few or many, or leave the size out.

TRBV28	NA	TRBJ2-7	TRBD1	TGTGCCAGCAGTTCAAGGGGACAGGTCCACGAGCAGTACTTC	CASSSRGQVHEQYF
TRBV12-3/TRBV12-4	few	TRBJ1-1	NA	TGTGCCAGCAGACAGAACGGGCTCTACGCTGAAGCTTTCTTT	CASRQNGLYAEAFF
TRBV7-9	NA	TRBJ1-2	NA	TGTGCCAGCAGCCCCCCGATGTCAGGGAACTATGGCTACACCTTC	CASSPPMSGNYGYTF
TRBV27	once	TRBJ2-1	TRBD1	TGTGCCAGCAGTCCCGGGACAGGGAACTACGAGCAGTTCTTC	CASSPGTGNYEQFF
TRBV6-5	few	TRBJ1-2	NA	TGTGCCAGCAGTTACGAGGCGACAGGCCGCTTCTATGGCTACACCTTC	CASSYEATGRFYGYTF
TRBV6-2/TRBV6-3	NA	TRBJ2-4	TRBD1	TGTGCCAGCAGCGACCGACAGGGGTTGAGGTGTAACATTCAGTACTTC	CASSDRQGLRCNIQYF
TRBV29-1	NA	TRBJ1-1	TRBD1	TGCAGCGTCTACAGGGGAGGGAACACTGAAGCTTTCTTT	CSVYRGGNTEAFF
TRBV5-1	few	TRBJ1-1	NA	TGCGCCAGCAGCTTGGATGTCCTGGGGTCGAACACTGAAGCTTTCTTT	CASSLDVLGSNTEAFF
TRBV9	NA	TRBJ2-1	NA	TGTGCCAGCAGCGTAGGCCTCGGCAGGTTTTTTTTGGATGAGCAGTTCTTC	CASSVGLGRFFLDEQFF
TRBV9	NA	TRBJ1-1	NA	TGTGCCAGCAGCGTGGAAGCCTCGGCGAACACTGAAGCTTTCTTT	CASSVEASANTEAFF
TRBV2	few	TRBJ1-5	NA	TGTGCCAGCAGTCCAGACCATCAGCCCCAGCATTTT	CASSPDHQPQHF
TRBV7-6	NA	TRBJ1-6	NA	TGTGCCAGCAGTCCAGACCTTGGTTCTAATTCACCCCTCCACTTT	CASSPDLGSNSPLHF
TRBV7-2	NA	TRBJ1-2	NA	TGTGCCAGCAGCTACAGCGCCAACTATGGCTACACCTTC	CASSYSANYGYTF
TRBV5-1	NA	TRBJ2-1	TRBD1	TGCGCCAGCAGTTACAGGGGGCTTTTAGATGAGCAGTTCTTC	CASSYRGLLDEQFF
TRBV7-2	NA	TRBJ1-4	NA	TGTGCCAGCAGCACATACGGCCCGGGGGAAAAACTGTTTTTT	CASSTYGPGEKLFF
TRBV6-6	NA	TRBJ2-4	NA	TGTGCCACCCTAGCCGGGACCCTCTTTCTTCAGTACTTC	CATLAGTLFLQYF
TRBV12-3/TRBV12-4	NA	TRBJ2-7	NA	TGTGCCAACAGTTTACCCGGAGGGCCGGATCGCGAGCAGTACTTC	CANSLPGGPDREQYF
TRBV20-1	many	TRBJ2-1	TRBD1	TGCAGTGCTGCGGGGCGAGGGACAGGGATGAACAATGAGCAGTTCTTC	CSAAGRGTGMNNEQFF
TRBV6-5	few	TRBJ2-3	TRBD1	TGTGCCAGCAGTCGACAGGGCTTTAGCACAGATACGCAGTATTTT	CASSRQGFSTDTQYF
TRBV6-2/TRBV6-3	NA	TRBJ2-2	NA	TGTGCCAGCAGTAACCTTGCGGGCCCTAGGGGCACCGGGGAGCTGTTTTTT	CASSNLAGPRGTGELFF
TRBV6-2/TRBV6-3	few	TRBJ1-5	TRBD1	TGTGCCAGCAGTTACTTAGGAGGGACAGGGTCTTATAGCAATCAGCCCCAGCATTTT	CASSYLGGTGSYSNQPQHF
TRBV2	many	TRBJ2-7	NA	TGTGCCACTACCAAGACAGATTCCTACGAGCAGTACTTC	CATTKTDSYEQYF
TRBV7-7	NA	TRBJ2-7	TRBD2	TGTGCTAGCAGCACTCCGGGACTAGCGGGACTGTTTAGGTCCTACGAGCAGTACTTC	CASSTPGLAGLFRSYEQYF
TRBV24-1	NA	TRBJ2-7	NA	TGTGCCACCAGTGATTTGAGGGACGAGCAGTACTTC	CATSDLRDEQYF
TRBV28	NA	TRBJ1-4	NA	TGTGCCAGCAGGGATTCAGGGGCGACTAATGAAAAACTGTTTTTT	CASRDSGATNEKLFF
TRBV7-2	many	TRBJ2-4	NA	TGTGCCAGCAGCCTAAGTGGGGGGCAGGGTGGCTACATTCAGTACTTC	CASSLSGGQGGYIQYF
TRBV5-6	NA	TRBJ2-5	NA	TGTGCCAGCAGCTTGTCGTCCTCCGGGTTCGAAGAGACCCAGTACTTC	CASSLSSSGFEETQYF